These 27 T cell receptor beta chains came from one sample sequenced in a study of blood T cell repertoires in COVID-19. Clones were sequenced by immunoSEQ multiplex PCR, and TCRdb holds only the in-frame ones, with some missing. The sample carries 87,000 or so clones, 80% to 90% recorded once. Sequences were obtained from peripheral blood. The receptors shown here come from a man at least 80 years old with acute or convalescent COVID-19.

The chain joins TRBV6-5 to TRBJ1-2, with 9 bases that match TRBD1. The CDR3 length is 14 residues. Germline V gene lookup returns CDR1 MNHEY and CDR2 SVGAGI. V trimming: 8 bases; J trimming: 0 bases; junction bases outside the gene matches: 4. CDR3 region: CASGTGTSNYGYTF. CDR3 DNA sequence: TGTGCCAGCGGGACAGGGACGTCTAACTATGGCTACACCTTC.

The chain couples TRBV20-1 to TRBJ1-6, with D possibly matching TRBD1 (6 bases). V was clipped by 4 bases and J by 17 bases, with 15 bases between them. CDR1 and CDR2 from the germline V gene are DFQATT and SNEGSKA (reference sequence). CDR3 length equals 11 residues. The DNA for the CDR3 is TGCAGTGCTATACTGGGGGCTCTGGTCCACTTT. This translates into CSAILGALVHF.

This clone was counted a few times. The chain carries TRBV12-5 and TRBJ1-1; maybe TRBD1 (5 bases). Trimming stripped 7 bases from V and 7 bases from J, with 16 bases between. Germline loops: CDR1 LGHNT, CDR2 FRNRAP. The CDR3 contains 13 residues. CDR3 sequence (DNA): TGTGCTAGTGCCCGTTCGGGGGAAATTGAAGCTTTCTTT. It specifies CASARSGEIEAFF.

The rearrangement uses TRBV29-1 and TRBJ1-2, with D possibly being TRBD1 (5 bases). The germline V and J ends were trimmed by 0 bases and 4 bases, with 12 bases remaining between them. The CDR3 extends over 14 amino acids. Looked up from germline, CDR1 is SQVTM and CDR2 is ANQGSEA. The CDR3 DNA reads TGCAGCGTTGAAGACAGGGTATCCCCCTATGGCTACACCTTC. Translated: CSVEDRVSPYGYTF.

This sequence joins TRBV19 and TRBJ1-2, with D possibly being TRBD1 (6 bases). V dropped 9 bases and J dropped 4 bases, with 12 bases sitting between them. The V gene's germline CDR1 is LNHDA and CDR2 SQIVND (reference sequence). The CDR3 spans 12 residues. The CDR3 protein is CASLDRPYGYTF. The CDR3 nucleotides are TGTGCCAGCCTGGACAGACCCTATGGCTACACCTTC.

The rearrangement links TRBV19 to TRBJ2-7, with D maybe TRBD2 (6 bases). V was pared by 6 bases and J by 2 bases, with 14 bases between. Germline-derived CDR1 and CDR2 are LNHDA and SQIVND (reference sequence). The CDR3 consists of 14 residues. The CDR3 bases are TGTGCCAGTAGGGGGGGACTGGAAACCTACGAGCAGTACTTC. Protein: CASRGGLETYEQYF.

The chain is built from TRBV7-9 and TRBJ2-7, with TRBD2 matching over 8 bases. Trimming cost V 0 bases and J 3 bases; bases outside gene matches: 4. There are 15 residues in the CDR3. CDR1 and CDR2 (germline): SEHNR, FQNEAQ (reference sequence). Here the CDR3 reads CASSLASGDYYEQYF. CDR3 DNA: TGTGCCAGCAGCTTAGCTAGCGGGGATTACTACGAGCAGTACTTC. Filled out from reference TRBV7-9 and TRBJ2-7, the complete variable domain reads DTGVSQNPRHKITKRGQNVTFRCDPISEHNRLYWYRQTLGQGPEFLTYFQNEAQLEKSRLLSDRFSAERPKGSFSTLEIQRTEQGDSAMYLCASSLASGDYYEQYFGPGTRLTVT.

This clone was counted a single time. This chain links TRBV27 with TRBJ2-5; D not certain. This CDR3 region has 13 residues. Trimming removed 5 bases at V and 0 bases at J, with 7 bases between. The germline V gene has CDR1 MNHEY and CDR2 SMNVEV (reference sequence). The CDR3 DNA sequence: TGTGCCAGCAGTCCCCGGTACCAAGAGACCCAGTACTTC. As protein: CASSPRYQETQYF.

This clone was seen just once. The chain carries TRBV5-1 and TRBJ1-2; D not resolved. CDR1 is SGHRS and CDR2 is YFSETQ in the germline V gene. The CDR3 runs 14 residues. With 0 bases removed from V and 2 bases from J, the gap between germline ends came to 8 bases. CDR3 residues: CASSLAPGNYGYTF. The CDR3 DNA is TGCGCCAGCAGCTTGGCTCCGGGGAACTATGGCTACACCTTC. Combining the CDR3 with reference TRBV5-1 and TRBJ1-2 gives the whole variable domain KAGVTQTPRYLIKTRGQQVTLSCSPISGHRSVSWYQQTPGQGLQFLFEYFSETQRNKGNFPGRFSGRQFSNSRSEMNVSTLELGDSALYLCASSLAPGNYGYTFGSGTRLTVV.

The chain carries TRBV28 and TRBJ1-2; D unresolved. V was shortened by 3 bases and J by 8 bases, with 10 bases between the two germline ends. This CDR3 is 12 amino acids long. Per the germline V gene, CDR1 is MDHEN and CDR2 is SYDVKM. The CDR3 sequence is CASSLSQKGYTF. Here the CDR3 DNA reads TGTGCCAGCAGTTTGTCACAGAAAGGCTACACCTTC.

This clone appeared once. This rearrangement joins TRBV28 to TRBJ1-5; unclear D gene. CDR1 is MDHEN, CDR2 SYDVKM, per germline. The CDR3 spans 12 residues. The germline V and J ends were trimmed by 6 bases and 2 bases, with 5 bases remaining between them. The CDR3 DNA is TGTGCCAGCAGACATCGCAATCAGCCCCAGCATTTT. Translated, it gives CASRHRNQPQHF.

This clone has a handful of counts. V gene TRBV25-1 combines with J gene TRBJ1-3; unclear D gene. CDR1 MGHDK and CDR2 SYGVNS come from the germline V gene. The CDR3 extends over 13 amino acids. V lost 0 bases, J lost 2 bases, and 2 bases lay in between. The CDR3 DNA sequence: TGTGCCAGCAGTGAATACGCTGGAAACACCATATATTTT. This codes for CASSEYAGNTIYF.

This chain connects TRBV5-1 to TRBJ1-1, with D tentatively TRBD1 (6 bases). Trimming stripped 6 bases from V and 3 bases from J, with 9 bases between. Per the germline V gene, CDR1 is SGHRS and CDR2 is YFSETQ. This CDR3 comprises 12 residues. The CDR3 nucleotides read TGCGCCAGCACCGGGACATACACTGAAGCTTTCTTT. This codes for CASTGTYTEAFF.

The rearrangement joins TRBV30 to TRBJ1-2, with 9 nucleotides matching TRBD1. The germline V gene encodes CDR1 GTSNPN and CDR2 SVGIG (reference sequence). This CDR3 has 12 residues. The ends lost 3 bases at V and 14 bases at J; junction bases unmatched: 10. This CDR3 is CAWRTGTGTRTF. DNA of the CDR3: TGTGCCTGGAGAACCGGGACAGGGACCCGGACCTTC. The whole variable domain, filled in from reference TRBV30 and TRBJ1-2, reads SQTIHQWPATLVQPVGSPLSLECTVEGTSNPNLYWYRQAAGRGLQLLFYSVGIGQISSEVPQNLSASRPQDRQFILSSKKLLLSDSGFYLCAWRTGTGTRTFGSGTRLTVV.

CDR3: CSVVGRDYGYTF. The CDR3 coding sequence is TGCAGCGTTGTCGGCAGGGACTATGGCTACACCTTC. The chain recombines TRBV29-1 with TRBJ1-2; D possibly corresponds to TRBD1 (5 bases). V lost 4 bases, J lost 3 bases, and 9 bases lay in between. The CDR3 covers 12 residues. Germline assignment: CDR1 SQVTM and CDR2 ANQGSEA.

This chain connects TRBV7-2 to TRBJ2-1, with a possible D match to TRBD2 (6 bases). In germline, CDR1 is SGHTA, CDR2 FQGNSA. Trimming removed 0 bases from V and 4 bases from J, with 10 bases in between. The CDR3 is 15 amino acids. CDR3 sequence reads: CASSLAGGPYNEQFF. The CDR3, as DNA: TGTGCCAGCAGCTTAGCGGGAGGCCCATACAATGAGCAGTTCTTC.

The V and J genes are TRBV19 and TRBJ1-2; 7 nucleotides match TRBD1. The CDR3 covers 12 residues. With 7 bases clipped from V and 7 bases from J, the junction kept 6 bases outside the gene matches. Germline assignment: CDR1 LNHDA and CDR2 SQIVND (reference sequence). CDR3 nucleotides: TGTGCCAGTAATGACAGGGTTAGTGGCTACACCTTC. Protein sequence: CASNDRVSGYTF.

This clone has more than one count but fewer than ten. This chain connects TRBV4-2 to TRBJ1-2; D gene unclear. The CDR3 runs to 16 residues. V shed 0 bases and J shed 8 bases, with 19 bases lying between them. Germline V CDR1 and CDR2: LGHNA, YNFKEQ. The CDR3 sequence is CASSQEEGRSLYGYTF. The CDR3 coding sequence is TGTGCCAGCAGCCAAGAAGAGGGCAGAAGCCTATACGGCTACACCTTC.

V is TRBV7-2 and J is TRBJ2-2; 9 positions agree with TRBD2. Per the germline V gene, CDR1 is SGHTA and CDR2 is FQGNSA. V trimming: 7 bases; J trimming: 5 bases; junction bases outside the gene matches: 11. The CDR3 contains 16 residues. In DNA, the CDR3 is TGTGCCAGCAACCTCTTTGCCACTAGCGGGACCGGGGAGCTGTTTTTT. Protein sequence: CASNLFATSGTGELFF.

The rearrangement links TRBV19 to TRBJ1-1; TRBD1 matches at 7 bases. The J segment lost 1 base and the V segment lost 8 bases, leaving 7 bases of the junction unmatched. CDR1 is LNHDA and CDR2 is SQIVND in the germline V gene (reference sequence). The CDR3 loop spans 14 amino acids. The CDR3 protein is CASGQGQKNTEAFF. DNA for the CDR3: TGTGCCAGTGGGCAGGGACAGAAGAACACTGAAGCTTTCTTT.

The chain's CDR3 is CASSWASEQYF. The CDR3 region has the DNA TGTGCCAGCAGCTGGGCCTCCGAGCAGTACTTC. The gene calls are TRBV7-2 and TRBJ2-7; no clear D gene. CDR1 is SGHTA, CDR2 FQGNSA, per germline. V gave up 4 bases and J gave up 6 bases, with 7 bases separating them. The CDR3 extends over 11 amino acids.

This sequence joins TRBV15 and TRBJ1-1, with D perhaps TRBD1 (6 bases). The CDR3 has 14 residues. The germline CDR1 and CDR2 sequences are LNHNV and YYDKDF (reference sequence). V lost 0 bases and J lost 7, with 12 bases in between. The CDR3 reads CATSRDLGTLEAFF. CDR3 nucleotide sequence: TGTGCCACCAGCAGAGATTTGGGGACACTTGAAGCTTTCTTT.

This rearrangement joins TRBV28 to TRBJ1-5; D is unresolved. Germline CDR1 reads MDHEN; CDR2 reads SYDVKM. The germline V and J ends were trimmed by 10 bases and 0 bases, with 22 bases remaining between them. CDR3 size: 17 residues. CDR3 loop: CAIDNPLQYYSNQPQHF. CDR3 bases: TGTGCCATCGATAACCCCCTACAGTATTATAGCAATCAGCCCCAGCATTTT.

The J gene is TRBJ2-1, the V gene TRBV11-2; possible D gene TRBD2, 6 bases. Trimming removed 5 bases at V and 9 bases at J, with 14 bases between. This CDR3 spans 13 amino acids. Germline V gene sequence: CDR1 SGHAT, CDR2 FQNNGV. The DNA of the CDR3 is TGTGCCAGCAGCGCCCGACTAGAGGGTGAGCAGTTCTTC. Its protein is CASSARLEGEQFF.

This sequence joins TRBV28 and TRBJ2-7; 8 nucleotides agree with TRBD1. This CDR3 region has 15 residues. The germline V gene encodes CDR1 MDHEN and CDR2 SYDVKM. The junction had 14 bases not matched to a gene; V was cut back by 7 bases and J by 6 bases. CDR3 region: CASTRPGTGVSEQYF. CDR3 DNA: TGTGCCAGCACCCGTCCAGGGACAGGTGTCTCCGAGCAGTACTTC.

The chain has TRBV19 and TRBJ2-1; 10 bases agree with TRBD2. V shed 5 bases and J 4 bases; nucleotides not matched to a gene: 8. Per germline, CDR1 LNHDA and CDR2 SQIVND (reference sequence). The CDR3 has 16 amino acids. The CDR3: CASSSEGLALYNEQFF. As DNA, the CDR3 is TGTGCCAGTAGTTCGGAGGGACTAGCGTTGTACAATGAGCAGTTCTTC. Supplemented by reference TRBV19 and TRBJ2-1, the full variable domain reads DGGITQSPKYLFRKEGQNVTLSCEQNLNHDAMYWYRQDPGQGLRLIYYSQIVNDFQKGDIAEGYSVSREKKESFPLTVTSAQKNPTAFYLCASSSEGLALYNEQFFGPGTRLTVL.

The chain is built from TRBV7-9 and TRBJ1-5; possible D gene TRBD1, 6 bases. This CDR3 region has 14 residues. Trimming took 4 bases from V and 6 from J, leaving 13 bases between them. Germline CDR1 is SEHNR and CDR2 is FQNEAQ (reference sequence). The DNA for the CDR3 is TGTGCCAGCAGCTCGGACAGCTTTGGTCAGCCCCAGCATTTT. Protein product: CASSSDSFGQPQHF. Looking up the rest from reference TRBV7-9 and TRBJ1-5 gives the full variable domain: DTGVSQNPRHKITKRGQNVTFRCDPISEHNRLYWYRQTLGQGPEFLTYFQNEAQLEKSRLLSDRFSAERPKGSFSTLEIQRTEQGDSAMYLCASSSDSFGQPQHFGDGTRLSIL.